The TCR beta chain under discussion was sequenced for a study of blood T cell repertoires in COVID-19 (dated by TCRdb to 2019 to 2021). With regard to the full study: Samples covering the acute and convalescent phases of COVID-19 were provided by collaborators in the United States, Italy and Spain. Samples were obtained from the ongoing ImmuneRACE study (first 160 participants) and from roughly 1,300 subjects provided by 6 global collaborators. A de-identified subject ID, COVID-19 status, age in years and sex were almost always included in the sample metadata. The prospective study material was composed of cDNA or gDNA derived from T cells, B-cell-depleted T cells, or PBMCs. The dataset comprised deeply sampled blood TCRbeta repertoires from subjects exposed to, actively infected with, or recovered from COVID-19. A freely available public database, intended as a resource for researchers studying the immune response to SARS-CoV-2, is where the repertoires were released. HLA class I and class II types, where available, came from metadata supplied by the sample provider rather than from assay-based typing. What the research found in general, with its limitations: The quantity of clinical and demographic metadata differed by source and by participant and was supplied without curation.

This clone appeared once. Its recognized antigen is unknown. Per-base quality was not reported, and no clone a single base away is much larger than it. TCRbeta CDR3 regions were amplified from genomic DNA using the immunoSEQ Assay, a bias-controlled multiplex PCR. Processing in the source paper ran as follows. The number of nucleated cells in each sample was estimated from the amplification of reference gene primers within the assay. To quantify the absolute abundance of each unique TCRbeta CDR3 rearrangement, sequence reads were collapsed and filtered. For each sample, productive Simpson clonality was calculated as the square root of Simpson's diversity index over productive rearrangements. Entries here come from immuneACCESS through TCRdb and include only in-frame sequences with V and J called. Some clones fail to appear in such tables; in the studies checked, an unresolved V gene covers under half of the shortfall, and the cause of the remainder is unknown. V and J calls and clone size are given by that table; D and trimming were obtained from the DNA. Within this sample are more than 80,000 clones, with over 80% of them counted one time only. Jointly, the top ten make up 31% of the sample.

From its cysteine to its phenylalanine, the CDR3 spans 16 amino acids. Only CDR3 DNA remains: 48 bases, in frame from the first base. Collaborating institutions collected whole blood in K2EDTA tubes following their own protocols. For TCRbeta analysis, collaborators shipped samples as frozen whole blood, isolated PBMCs, or DNA extracted from either of those sample types. The sequence was obtained from an elderly woman with active or convalescent COVID-19. Material: peripheral blood. This chain joins TRBV21-1 to TRBJ1-3; the table's D gene call, TRBD1, was not cross checked with the DNA. TRBV21-1 is a pseudogene segment. The CDR3 protein: CASSKDLTGSGNTIYF. The DNA sequence follows: TGTGCCAGCAGCAAAGACCTGACAGGCTCTGGAAACACCATATATTTT.